This T cell receptor beta chain is from a study of T cell responses to AZD1222 COVID-19 vaccine. About this clone itself: Its matching antigen is unknown.

Profiled with immunoSEQ multiplex PCR; TCRdb holds only in-frame clones, not every one. The data show around 100,000 clones, with 91% seen just once and about 48% held by the top ten. V was shortened by 1 base and J by 3 bases, with 12 bases between the two germline ends. CDR3 length: 15 residues. Germline V gene lookup returns CDR1 KGHSH and CDR2 LQKENI. The study's findings and limits: It should be noted that donors were predominantly white British and more often female, and clonal diversity was possibly underestimated. Scientists sampled the repertoires only once the peak T cell response had passed.

The clonotype comes from an adult in good health. The chain carries TRBV18 and TRBJ2-5; D is perhaps TRBD2 (6 bases). The specimen comprised peripheral blood, sampled on day 0 of AZD1222 vaccination. The chain's CDR3 is CASSPRSGDEETQYF. CDR3 coding DNA: TGTGCCAGCTCACCACGTTCGGGGGATGAAGAGACCCAGTACTTC.